One and the same sample provided the 20 T cell receptor beta chains below, sequenced in a study of precursors of human CD4 cytotoxic T cells. Sorted CD4+ central memory, effector memory, IL-7R-high TEMRA and IL-7R-negative TEMRA cells underwent bulk UMI sequencing. One entry per CDR3 protein results from TCRdb running MiXCR on the reads. Of roughly 740 distinct CDR3 sequences in the sample, 15% to 20% were seen once. The sequenced material came from memory CD4+ T cells from blood (PBMCs). The receptor source for this set is a human donor in good health.

This clonotype was seen more than once but under ten times. The chain recombines TRBV5-1 with TRBJ1-2, with D perhaps TRBD1 (6 bases). This CDR3 is 14 amino acids long. Looked up from germline, CDR1 is SGHRS and CDR2 is YFSETQ. Trimming removed 4 bases at V and 5 bases at J, with 15 bases between. The CDR3: CASSTSGTLYGYTF. CDR3 bases: TGCGCCAGCAGCACATCCGGGACACTTTATGGCTACACCTTC.

The chain links TRBV7-2 to TRBJ2-1, with D perhaps TRBD1 or TRBD2 (5 bases each). The CDR3 sequence is 15 residues long. Trimming left V 3 bases short and J 4 bases short, with 13 bases between. Germline CDR1 and CDR2: SGHTA and FQGNSA. The CDR3 bases are TGTGCCAGCAGCTTGGACCGGGACGGATACAATGAGCAGTTCTTC. Translating gives CASSLDRDGYNEQFF.

The V call is TRBV3-1, the J call TRBJ2-3; TRBD2 matches 8 bases. After removal of 5 bases from V and 2 bases from J, the junction contained 3 bases not matched to a gene. The CDR3 consists of 14 residues. Germline V gene data show CDR1 as LGHDT and CDR2 as YNNKEL (reference sequence). CDR3 amino acids: CASSVSGATDTQYF. The CDR3 region has the DNA TGTGCCAGCAGCGTTAGCGGGGCCACAGATACGCAGTATTTT.

CDR3 protein: CASSPGGQTDTQYF. Here the CDR3 DNA reads TGTGCCAGCAGTCCCGGGGGACAAACAGATACGCAGTATTTT. The gene calls are TRBV12-3 or TRBV12-4 and TRBJ2-3; the D gene could be TRBD1 or TRBD2 (6 bases each). This CDR3 contains 14 residues. The V gene lost 5 bases and the J gene lost 3 bases, with 12 bases spanning the gap.

This clonotype was counted between two and nine times. The genes are TRBV27 and TRBJ1-1; perhaps TRBD1 as D (5 bases). CDR3 length equals 17 residues. V was pared by 5 bases and J by 0 bases, with 19 bases between. CDR1 and CDR2 (germline): MNHEY, SMNVEV (reference sequence). CDR3 in amino acids: CASSLPRWGDMNTEAFF. In nucleotides, the CDR3 is TGTGCCAGCAGTCTCCCACGGTGGGGCGATATGAACACTGAAGCTTTCTTT.

The chain recombines TRBV11-2 with TRBJ2-5; 8 bases map to TRBD1. Germline lookup yields CDR1 SGHAT and CDR2 FQNNGV. Losses at the gene ends were 4 bases for V and 4 bases for J; bases not matched to a gene: 11. CDR3 length: 16 residues. CDR3 in DNA: TGTGCCAGCAGCTCACGTCAGGGGGCCGGGGGAGAGACCCAGTACTTC. Residues: CASSSRQGAGGETQYF.

In its sample, this clonotype ranks as large. This chain joins TRBV4-2 and TRBJ2-1, with TRBD2 matching 7 bases. CDR3 length: 13 amino acids. V dropped 8 bases and J dropped 7; count of bases not matched to a gene: 8. Germline V lookup: CDR1 LGHNA, CDR2 YNFKEQ. CDR3 sequence: CASGGDVANEQFF. The CDR3 DNA reads as TGTGCCAGCGGGGGGGATGTAGCGAATGAGCAGTTCTTC.

This clonotype turned up a few times. The chain couples TRBV27 to TRBJ2-7; TRBD2 matches 15 bases. CDR3 length: 16 residues. V was clipped by 4 bases and J by 4 bases; unmatched bases: 5. The germline gives CDR1 MNHEY, CDR2 SMNVEV (reference sequence). The CDR3 region is CASSSLGLAGGYEQYF. The DNA of the CDR3 is TGTGCCAGCAGTTCCCTGGGACTAGCGGGAGGTTACGAGCAGTACTTC.

The sample holds a few counts of this clonotype. The chain couples TRBV5-6 to TRBJ2-3, with TRBD2 identical over 12 bases. The V gene end was trimmed by 2 bases and the J gene end by 10 bases; junction bases not matched to a gene: 20. Germline V CDR1 and CDR2: SGHDT, YYEEEE. CDR3 length equals 19 residues. For the CDR3, the DNA is TGTGCCAGCAGCTTAGGACTAGCGGGATATGGTCCCCTTAAAATCTCGCAGTATTTT. It yields the protein CASSLGLAGYGPLKISQYF.

There are a few counts of this clonotype. The gene calls are TRBV19 and TRBJ2-1; 10 positions match TRBD2. In germline, CDR1 is LNHDA, CDR2 SQIVND (reference sequence). The V segment lost 8 bases and the J segment 9 bases; nucleotides outside the gene matches: 10. CDR3 length: 14 amino acids. The CDR3 loop reads CASSTGTSASEQFF. The DNA for the CDR3 is TGTGCCAGTTCGACCGGGACTAGCGCCAGTGAGCAGTTCTTC.

This sequence joins TRBV10-1 and TRBJ2-3; D is ambiguous. Trimming cost V 5 bases and J 3 bases, with 12 bases left between them. The CDR3 spans 14 residues. Germline assignment: CDR1 WNHNN and CDR2 SYGVQD (reference sequence). The CDR3 coding sequence is TGCGCCAGCAGTCTCATTAGTAGAACAGATACGCAGTATTTT. Residues: CASSLISRTDTQYF.

The chain recombines TRBV7-2 with TRBJ1-1; D call uncertain. The ends were cut back, 2 bases at V and 1 base at J, with 5 bases in the middle. Per germline, CDR1 SGHTA and CDR2 FQGNSA. The CDR3 loop spans 13 amino acids. CDR3 amino acids: CASSLQGNTEAFF. The CDR3 region has the DNA TGTGCCAGCAGCTTACAAGGGAACACTGAAGCTTTCTTT.

This rearrangement joins TRBV7-8 to TRBJ2-5, with 10 positions matching TRBD2. CDR3 length equals 14 residues. Germline V lookup: CDR1 SGHVS, CDR2 FQNEAQ. Trimming at V came to 5 bases and at J to 4 bases, leaving 4 bases not matched to a gene. The CDR3 is CASSLLAGGETQYF. The CDR3 region has the DNA TGTGCCAGCAGCCTCTTAGCGGGAGGAGAGACCCAGTACTTC. Together with reference TRBV7-8 and TRBJ2-5, the CDR3 gives the full variable domain: GAGVSQSPRYKVAKRGQDVALRCDPISGHVSLFWYQQALGQGPEFLTYFQNEAQLDKSGLPSDRFFAERPEGSVSTLKIQRTQQEDSAVYLCASSLLAGGETQYFGPGTRLLVL.

A remark on this clonotype: A much larger clone differs by one base, so this may be a read error. This sequence joins TRBV11-2 and TRBJ2-7, with D hard to call. Germline V gives CDR1 SGHAT, CDR2 FQNNGV. The CDR3 sequence is 14 residues long. CDR3 nucleotides: TGTGCCAACAGCTTAACGGATAGCTCCTACGAGCAGTACTTC. This sequence encodes CANSLTDSSYEQYF.

The gene calls are TRBV12-3 or TRBV12-4 and TRBJ2-7; no reliable D call. The CDR3 has 15 residues. V dropped 6 bases and J dropped 1 base, with 16 bases sitting between them. The CDR3 DNA sequence: TGTGCCAGCAGCCTAAGGGCGGAAGCTTCCTACGAGCAGTACTTC. It codes for CASSLRAEASYEQYF.

This clonotype was detected a few times. DNA of the CDR3: TGTGCCAGCAGTTTATCCGTTTTGGCGGGAGTGGTACACGAGCAGTACTTC. Translated: CASSLSVLAGVVHEQYF. The chain uses TRBV12-3 or TRBV12-4 and TRBJ2-7; 7 bases are shared with TRBD2. This CDR3 comprises 17 residues. V shed 2 bases, J shed 5 bases, and the junction held 15 bases outside the gene matches.

This clonotype was observed a few times. The V call is TRBV2, the J call TRBJ2-2; 10 nucleotides align to TRBD2. The germline V gene has CDR1 SNHLY and CDR2 FYNNEI. The trim removed 7 bases at V and 0 bases at J, leaving 11 bases unmatched. CDR3 size: 18 residues. CDR3 loop: CASTPLAGAIANTGELFF. The CDR3 DNA reads as TGTGCCAGCACCCCCCTAGCGGGAGCCATCGCGAACACCGGGGAGCTGTTTTTT.

Judged by abundance, this clonotype is large. This sequence joins TRBV7-2 and TRBJ2-7, with D possibly TRBD2 on 6 matching bases. The germline gives CDR1 SGHTA, CDR2 FQGNSA. Trimming pared 8 bases from V and 4 bases from J, leaving 15 bases between. There are 13 residues in the CDR3. Written as DNA, the CDR3 is TGTGCCAGCCGTGCGGGGTCCCGGTACGAGCAGTACTTC. Its translation is CASRAGSRYEQYF.

This chain links TRBV27 with TRBJ1-4; D is perhaps TRBD1 (6 bases). The germline V gene has CDR1 MNHEY and CDR2 SMNVEV (reference sequence). This CDR3 comprises 14 residues. Trimming took 8 bases from V and 0 from J, leaving 10 bases between them. The DNA for the CDR3 is TGTGCCAGCGGGCGGACAGCAACTAATGAAAAACTGTTTTTT. It codes for CASGRTATNEKLFF.

This chain links TRBV5-1 with TRBJ1-3; the D is unclear. Per germline, CDR1 SGHRS and CDR2 YFSETQ. V gave up 4 bases and J gave up 0 bases, with 20 bases separating them. The CDR3 contains 18 residues. The CDR3 DNA follows: TGCGCCAGCAGCCCCCATCGGGATTACGGAAACTCTGGAAACACCATATATTTT. Its protein product is CASSPHRDYGNSGNTIYF.